The TCR beta chain under discussion was sequenced for a study of PD-1 blockade in classical Hodgkin lymphoma. General study points: Later analyses included only patients treated at least 1 year post-ASCT.

As to this clone: Its cognate antigen is unknown.

All trial patients relapsed after autologous stem cell transplantation. Thawed PBMCs were the source of CD4+ T cells, purified by magnetic negative selection. The CDR3 loop spans 17 amino acids. V was clipped by 2 bases and J by 4 bases, with 20 bases between them. Germline V lookup: CDR1 KGHSH, CDR2 LQKENI. Generated by immunoSEQ multiplex PCR, the TCRdb table keeps only in-frame clones and is missing some. The top ten hold approximately 0.23% of the sample, which has about 35,000 clones, more than 80% seen once. Sequencing used CD4+ T cells from blood, obtained at baseline. J is TRBJ1-2 and V is TRBV18; weak D call: TRBD1 (5 bases). This sequence was found in a human donor with classical Hodgkin lymphoma. The CDR3 coding sequence is TGTGCCAGCTCACCAAGGCCTCCGGCGACAGAGATCTATGGCTACACCTTC. It codes for CASSPRPPATEIYGYTF.